This T cell receptor (beta chain) came from a study of T cells after yellow fever vaccination. Overall study findings and caveats: Researchers report a weaker secondary response that nonetheless peaked faster, day 5 versus 15.

The table lists this clonotype with many counts. No antigen is known for it. Via MiXCR, TCRdb re-called the 5' RACE reads, giving one row per CDR3 protein. The data hold around 320,000 distinct CDR3 sequences, with roughly a tenth observed a single time. Sequenced material: CD4+ T cells sorted from PBMCs, taken 45 days after the yellow fever booster vaccination. This sequence originates from a man aged 18 to 29 who received the YFV17D yellow fever vaccine.

In nucleotides, the CDR3 is TGTGCCAGCTCAGGACAGGGGGCAGGTGACACTGAAGCTTTCTTT. It is translated as CASSGQGAGDTEAFF. This rearrangement joins TRBV6-5 to TRBJ1-1; 11 nucleotides align to TRBD1. V lost 8 bases to trimming and J lost 3 bases; unmatched junction nucleotides: 8. Germline V gene data show CDR1 as MNHEY and CDR2 as SVGAGI. The length of the CDR3 is 15 residues.